This paragraph reports one T cell receptor (beta chain). The sample originates from a study of blood T cell repertoires in COVID-19. In the study overall: T cells, B-cell-depleted T cells, or PBMCs supplied cDNA or gDNA.

Participants were aged about 18 to 100 years, lived in about two dozen US areas, and enrolled virtually. Participant-given clinical history determined each cohort assignment. Recovered status in Cohort 3 required two negative PCRs, clearance, or symptom resolution. TCRdb's table, derived via immunoSEQ multiplex PCR, lists solely in-frame clones and lacks some. The sample contains roughly 360,000 clones, roughly four fifths of which appear only once. The germline V and J ends were trimmed by 3 bases and 5 bases, with 14 bases remaining between them. There are 16 residues in the CDR3. Germline V CDR1 and CDR2: KGHSH, LQKENI.

The clonotype comes from a woman in her forties or fifties who had recovered from COVID-19. The chain links TRBV18 to TRBJ1-6, with D maybe TRBD1 (5 bases). Sample: PBMCs or T cells enriched from blood (not recorded which). The CDR3 DNA is TGTGCCAGCTCACCGTCGTTCGGCAGGGATAATTCACCCCTCCACTTT. Its translation: CASSPSFGRDNSPLHF.